The clone carrying this T cell receptor (beta chain) was found once. Its antigen is currently unknown. This may come from a read error, since a much larger clone is one base off. Germline CDR1 is MNHNS and CDR2 is SASEGT. The CDR3 runs 15 residues. This sample was included in a study of regulatory T cells in long-lasting Graves disease. The study, taken as a whole, reports: Lower TCR diversity was seen in persistent Graves' patients than in newly diagnosed ones.

Libraries of TCR beta came from iRepertoire HTBI primers plus Arm-PCR of CDR3 regions. TCRdb re-called the multiplex PCR reads with MiXCR, one entry per CDR3 protein. The sample holds 600,000 to 850,000 distinct CDR3 sequences; approximately 29% are singletons and the top ten take around 42%. Sample time point: persistent/refractory GD, antithyroid drugs over 5 years with positive TRAb. RNA isolated from PBMCs was used to make the TCR library. J is TRBJ1-4 and V is TRBV6-1, with D possibly TRBD1 on 5 matching bases. The sample was peripheral blood mononuclear cells (PBMCs), taken when the disease was refractory, from a patient treated with antithyroid drugs. The receptor was isolated from a female donor with Graves disease. CDR3 amino acids: CASSPTRQPYERLFF. The CDR3 bases are TGTGCCAGCAGCCCTACACGACAGCCGTATGAAAGACTGTTTTTT.